The entry below describes one T cell receptor (beta chain). Sequenced by immunoSEQ multiplex PCR; TCRdb stores in-frame clones only, minus some. The sample has approximately 200,000 clones, more than 75% seen once. The sample originates from a study of blood T cell repertoires in COVID-19. The overall study: Acute and convalescent COVID-19 specimens originated in the United States, Italy and Spain.

The germline CDR1 and CDR2 sequences are MGHRA and YSYEKL. The CDR3 runs to 17 residues. Deletions cut 4 bases from V and 3 bases from J, with 20 bases between. This clonotype originated in a man in his forties with active or convalescent COVID-19. The chain carries TRBV4-1 and TRBJ2-3; tentatively, D is TRBD2 (6 bases). The sample comprised peripheral blood. The CDR3 sequence is CASSPRDWGNGTDTQYF. The CDR3, as DNA: TGCGCCAGCAGCCCCCGGGACTGGGGGAATGGGACAGATACGCAGTATTTT.